This TCR beta chain was obtained from a study of blood T cell repertoires in COVID-19. Study in general: Specimens from acute and convalescent COVID-19 originated in the United States, Italy and Spain.

V shed 3 bases, J shed 4 bases, and the junction held 10 bases outside the gene matches. Germline CDR1 reads MNHEY; CDR2 reads SMNVEV (reference sequence). The CDR3 sequence is 16 residues long. Per the authors' pipeline: Scientists estimated how many nucleated cells there were by amplifying reference gene primers. The assay was immunoSEQ multiplex PCR, and TCRdb's table has in-frame clones only and misses some. The D gene and trimming were derived from the DNA, and the V and J assignments and clone size from that table. Found here are about 83,000 clones, around 83% of them singletons; the top ten hold 22%.

The clonotype was recovered from a woman over 75 in a cohort sampled during active or convalescent COVID-19. The sequenced sample consisted of peripheral blood. This chain connects TRBV27 to TRBJ2-7; 9 positions match TRBD1. The CDR3 here is CASSLLPGQGSYEQYF. DNA for the CDR3: TGTGCCAGCAGTTTGCTCCCGGGACAGGGAAGTTACGAGCAGTACTTC.